This entry lists 32 T cell receptor beta chains sequenced from one sample in a study of post-analysis software for immune sequencing data. Their cognate antigens are unknown. Built from TCR beta cDNA, the libraries had unique molecular identifiers in them. TCRdb reprocessed the PCR reads via MiXCR and lists one record per CDR3 protein. The sample yields hundreds of thousands of distinct CDR3 sequences, 25% to 30% seen once. Overall study findings and caveats: In patients, TRBV5-6, TRBV5-1 and TRBV20-1 belonged to five or six TRBV segments found more frequently than in controls.

The material sequenced was blood. These receptors were obtained from a girl aged 5 to 17 with multiple sclerosis.

The chain employs TRBV2 and TRBJ1-2; TRBD1 might be the D (5 bases). This CDR3 is built from 11 residues. The germline CDR1 and CDR2 sequences are SNHLY and FYNNEI. Trimming pared 8 bases from V and 8 bases from J, leaving 12 bases between. Here the CDR3 DNA reads TGTGCCAGCCCCGGGGGAAGAGGCTACACCTTC. It specifies CASPGGRGYTF.

This clonotype was found a few times. The gene calls are TRBV28 and TRBJ2-5; unclear D gene. Germline V CDR1 and CDR2: MDHEN, SYDVKM. V was shortened by 2 bases and J by 1 base, with 8 bases between the two germline ends. The CDR3 is made up of 14 amino acids. The CDR3 region has the DNA TGTGCCAGCAGTTTAACAGAACTCCAAGAGACCCAGTACTTC. Translated: CASSLTELQETQYF.

Comments on this clonotype: At one boundary the junction diverges from the germline segment, which might be a read error. V usage is TRBV4-3 and J usage is TRBJ2-7; D not certain. This CDR3 spans 15 amino acids. Germline CDR1 reads LGHNA; CDR2 reads YSLEER. CDR3 loop: CTSSQDEGRTYEQYF. The CDR3 DNA reads as TGCACCAGCAGCCAAGATGAAGGGCGCACCTACGAGCAGTACTTC.

This clonotype was seen only a few times. This CDR3 is CASSPGLRKSSYEQYF. The CDR3 DNA sequence: TGTGCCAGCAGCCCGGGACTAAGAAAAAGTTCCTACGAGCAGTACTTC. This rearrangement joins TRBV12-3 or TRBV12-4 to TRBJ2-7, with TRBD2 matching over 7 bases. After removal of 6 bases from V and 1 base from J, the junction contained 12 bases not matched to a gene. The CDR3 loop spans 16 amino acids.

This clonotype was observed a few times. The V gene is TRBV29-1, the J gene TRBJ2-1, with no clear D. Germline assignment: CDR1 SQVTM and CDR2 ANQGSEA. The CDR3 runs to 12 residues. V gave up 5 bases and J gave up 4 bases, with 9 bases separating them. CDR3 protein: CSVRPRYNEQFF. CDR3 nucleotide sequence: TGCAGCGTTCGGCCCCGTTACAATGAGCAGTTCTTC.

The CDR3 sequence is CASSSLDRFRETQYF. CDR3 bases: TGTGCCAGCAGTTCCCTGGACAGGTTTCGAGAGACCCAGTACTTC. The chain recombines TRBV28 with TRBJ2-5; 7 bases map to TRBD1. In germline, CDR1 is MDHEN, CDR2 SYDVKM. The CDR3 is 15 residues long. The V gene end was trimmed by 4 bases and the J gene end by 4 bases; junction bases not matched to a gene: 9. The full variable domain, rest sourced from reference TRBV28 and TRBJ2-5, is DVKVTQSSRYLVKRTGEKVFLECVQDMDHENMFWYRQDPGLGLRLIYFSYDVKMKEKGDIPEGYSVSREKKERFSLILESASTNQTSMYLCASSSLDRFRETQYFGPGTRLLVL.

The chain uses TRBV3-1 and TRBJ1-1; 7 nucleotides match TRBD1. The CDR3 is 17 amino acids. In germline, CDR1 is LGHDT, CDR2 YNNKEL (reference sequence). V dropped 4 bases and J dropped 2; count of bases not matched to a gene: 13. CDR3 in amino acids: CASSLRQGGLKNTEAFF. The CDR3 bases are TGTGCCAGCAGCCTCAGACAGGGTGGTTTAAAAAACACTGAAGCTTTCTTT.

This clonotype was counted only a few times. The J gene is TRBJ1-5, the V gene TRBV12-3 or TRBV12-4; D remains unclear. This CDR3 spans 14 amino acids. Between the trimmed V and J ends, which lost 3 bases and 0 bases, there was a span of 6 bases. The CDR3 DNA is TGTGCCAGCAGTTTCTCAGATAGCAATCAGCCCCAGCATTTT. Protein: CASSFSDSNQPQHF.

J is TRBJ2-1 and V is TRBV20-1; the match to TRBD1 covers 7 bases. Germline loops: CDR1 DFQATT, CDR2 SNEGSKA (reference sequence). With V trimmed by 0 bases and J by 2 bases, 4 bases remained unmatched. There are 15 residues in the CDR3. The CDR3 DNA reads as TGCAGTGCTAGAGATCGGGACAGCGCCTACAATGAGCAGTTCTTC. The encoded protein is CSARDRDSAYNEQFF.

Comment on this clonotype: Here the CDR3 omits its conserved ending phenylalanine or tryptophan, so a read error is the likely source. The chain is built from TRBV7-2 and TRBJ1-2, with 7 bases aligning to TRBD1. From germline, CDR1 is SGHTA and CDR2 FQGNSA. This CDR3 has 16 amino acids. The ends lost 4 bases at V and 4 bases at J; junction bases unmatched: 12. CDR3 sequence: CASSYHAGTVGYGYTS. The CDR3 DNA sequence: TGTGCCAGCAGCTACCACGCCGGGACAGTCGGCTATGGCTACACCTCC.

The chain links TRBV20-1 to TRBJ1-1; 7 bases align to TRBD1. Trimming at V came to 3 bases and at J to 3 bases, leaving 1 base not matched to a gene. The CDR3 consists of 12 residues. Per germline, CDR1 DFQATT and CDR2 SNEGSKA (reference sequence). The CDR3: CSASQGDTEAFF. CDR3 DNA: TGCAGTGCTAGTCAGGGGGACACTGAAGCTTTCTTT.

This clonotype was seen just once. The chain uses TRBV28 and TRBJ1-2; the match to TRBD1 covers 7 bases. The CDR3 is made up of 14 amino acids. V lost 6 bases to trimming and J lost 4 bases; unmatched junction nucleotides: 8. The germline V gene has CDR1 MDHEN and CDR2 SYDVKM. The CDR3: CASRRTGTAYGYTF. The CDR3 DNA sequence: TGTGCCAGCAGACGCACCGGGACAGCCTATGGCTACACCTTC.

The genes are TRBV7-2 and TRBJ1-1, with D tentatively TRBD1 (6 bases). Looked up from germline, CDR1 is SGHTA and CDR2 is FQGNSA. The CDR3 spans 14 residues. Trimming removed 7 bases at V and 1 base at J, with 13 bases between. Here the CDR3 reads CASNYDRWNTEAFF. CDR3 DNA: TGTGCCAGCAATTATGACAGGTGGAACACTGAAGCTTTCTTT.

The sample holds a few counts of this clonotype. The chain joins TRBV29-1 to TRBJ1-1, with D possibly TRBD1 on 5 matching bases. The CDR3 sequence is 15 residues long. Trimming removed 3 bases from V and 0 bases from J, with 14 bases in between. Germline V CDR1 and CDR2: SQVTM, ANQGSEA. The CDR3 DNA is TGCAGCGTTGAGCCCCGAGGGACCATGAACACTGAAGCTTTCTTT. Residues: CSVEPRGTMNTEAFF.

This clonotype was seen a handful of times. The chain has TRBV6-1 and TRBJ2-3; D remains ambiguous. Germline assignment: CDR1 MNHNS and CDR2 SASEGT. This CDR3 is 17 amino acids long. V was trimmed by 6 bases and J by 0 bases, leaving 19 bases between them. CDR3 residues: CASSRPSRITSTDTQYF. CDR3 in DNA: TGTGCCAGCAGCCGCCCCTCCAGAATCACTAGCACAGATACGCAGTATTTT.

For this clonotype: A much larger clone is a single base away; this may be a read error. V usage is TRBV12-3 or TRBV12-4 and J usage is TRBJ2-3; D call uncertain. The CDR3 has 15 residues. V lost 6 bases and J lost 4, with 17 bases in between. CDR3 loop: CASRRGPESADTQYF. The DNA of the CDR3 is TGTGCCAGCAGACGCGGACCCGAAAGCGCAGATACGCAGTATTTT.

The table lists this clonotype with a count of one. V usage is TRBV27 and J usage is TRBJ2-7, with D unclear. CDR1 MNHEY and CDR2 SMNVEV come from the germline V gene (reference sequence). The CDR3 contains 14 residues. The germline V and J ends were trimmed by 0 bases and 3 bases, with 9 bases remaining between them. The CDR3 DNA reads TGTGCCAGCAGTTTATCTGGGGTGTGCTACGAGCAGTACTTC. Protein: CASSLSGVCYEQYF.

This clonotype came up many times. CDR3 amino acids: CASSLRGEQFF. The DNA for the CDR3 is TGTGCCAGCAGCTTGCGGGGTGAGCAGTTCTTC. The V call is TRBV28, the J call TRBJ2-1; D is possibly TRBD2 (6 bases). This CDR3 has 11 amino acids. Looked up from germline, CDR1 is MDHEN and CDR2 is SYDVKM. Trimming took off 6 bases at V and 9 bases at J, with 9 bases between the two ends.

The chain joins TRBV18 to TRBJ2-7; 11 bases line up with TRBD1. The germline V gene has CDR1 KGHSH and CDR2 LQKENI. The CDR3 spans 14 residues. Unmatched junction bases numbered 3, after V lost 6 bases and J lost 2 bases. CDR3 nucleotides: TGTGCCAGCTCCCCGGGACAGGGGGCCTACGAGCAGTACGTC. Protein product: CASSPGQGAYEQYV.

V gene TRBV7-2 combines with J gene TRBJ1-2; the match to TRBD1 covers 8 bases. Germline trimming cut 5 bases from V and 1 base from J; bases unmatched to any gene: 6. Germline CDR1 reads SGHTA; CDR2 reads FQGNSA. The CDR3 contains 15 residues. CDR3 amino acids: CASSLGTGVNYGYTF. As DNA, the CDR3 is TGTGCCAGCAGCCTAGGGACAGGCGTTAACTATGGCTACACCTTC.

This clonotype was found a few times. The chain recombines TRBV11-2 with TRBJ2-7; D gene unclear. Germline V gene lookup returns CDR1 SGHAT and CDR2 FQNNGV. The CDR3 has 12 amino acids. V shed 5 bases and J shed 3 bases, with 8 bases lying between them. The chain's CDR3 is CASSDRRYEQYF. In nucleotides, the CDR3 is TGTGCCAGCAGCGATAGACGCTACGAGCAGTACTTC.

The chain employs TRBV29-1 and TRBJ1-2; TRBD1 is a possible D gene (5 bases). CDR1 SQVTM and CDR2 ANQGSEA come from the germline V gene. V dropped 4 bases and J dropped 8 bases, with 17 bases sitting between them. The CDR3 extends over 13 amino acids. The CDR3 bases are TGCAGCGTTGCCTTGGTGGGGGTCTACGGCTACACCTTC. Translating it yields CSVALVGVYGYTF.

The chain is built from TRBV5-1 and TRBJ1-1; no clear D. Per the germline V gene, CDR1 is SGHRS and CDR2 is YFSETQ. The CDR3 loop spans 16 amino acids. V was pared by 5 bases and J by 1 base, with 18 bases between. The CDR3 loop reads CASSRTTAGGNTEAFF. CDR3 DNA sequence: TGCGCCAGCAGTAGGACGACCGCCGGAGGGAACACTGAAGCTTTCTTT.

V usage is TRBV20-1 and J usage is TRBJ1-4; tentatively, D is TRBD1 (6 bases). This CDR3 contains 15 residues. V shed 3 bases and J shed 4 bases, with 15 bases lying between them. The germline V gene has CDR1 DFQATT and CDR2 SNEGSKA (reference sequence). Here the CDR3 DNA reads TGCAGTGCTAGGATGACTACAGGGCTTAATGAAAAACTGTTTTTT. This sequence encodes CSARMTTGLNEKLFF.

This clonotype was found many times. This chain joins TRBV7-9 and TRBJ2-7; 12 bases align to TRBD2. The CDR3 spans 18 residues. The trim removed 4 bases at V and 2 bases at J, leaving 12 bases unmatched. From germline, CDR1 is SEHNR and CDR2 FQNEAQ (reference sequence). Here the CDR3 reads CASSSTPTSGRYPYEQYF. The CDR3 DNA reads TGTGCCAGCAGCTCCACCCCGACTAGCGGGAGATACCCCTACGAGCAGTACTTC.

Concerning this clonotype itself: A much larger clone sits a single nucleotide away, making a read error possible. The CDR3 coding sequence is TGTGCCTGCACACCGACTAGCGTCAGAGAGACCCAGTACTTC. Translated, it gives CACTPTSVRETQYF. V is TRBV7-9 and J is TRBJ2-7; 8 bases agree with TRBD2. With the DNA end fitting TRBJ2-5 better, the J assignment may be wrong. CDR1 SEHNR and CDR2 FQNEAQ come from the germline V gene (reference sequence). The CDR3 consists of 14 residues.

This rearrangement joins TRBV6-2 or TRBV6-3 to TRBJ2-3, with 7 bases aligning to TRBD2. In germline, CDR1 is MNHEY, CDR2 SVGEGT. With V trimmed by 2 bases and J by 0 bases, 2 bases remained unmatched. The CDR3 is 15 residues long. In nucleotides, the CDR3 is TGTGCCAGCAGTTACGGGACTACCAGCACAGATACGCAGTATTTT. The encoded protein is CASSYGTTSTDTQYF.

The chain couples TRBV7-9 to TRBJ2-1; 8 bases are shared with TRBD1. The CDR3 runs 13 residues. The V segment lost 5 bases and the J segment 10 bases; nucleotides outside the gene matches: 7. Per the germline V gene, CDR1 is SEHNR and CDR2 is FQNEAQ (reference sequence). DNA of the CDR3: TGTGCCAGCAGCCCTCGGCAGGGGGCCGAGCAGTTCTTC. This sequence encodes CASSPRQGAEQFF.

A few counts support this clonotype. V gene TRBV9 combines with J gene TRBJ2-5, with D possibly matching TRBD2 (5 bases). The CDR3 extends over 16 amino acids. V was cut by 0 bases and J by 1 base, with 13 bases left in between. Germline values: CDR1 SGDLS, CDR2 YYNGEE. The CDR3, as DNA: TGTGCCAGCAGCGTAGGGATTGGAGGAGTCCAAGAGACCCAGTACTTC. It specifies CASSVGIGGVQETQYF.

This clonotype turned up a few times. This rearrangement joins TRBV12-3 or TRBV12-4 to TRBJ2-1, with 7 bases aligning to TRBD2. V shed 1 base and J 0 bases; nucleotides not matched to a gene: 6. CDR3 length equals 17 residues. The CDR3 region has the DNA TGTGCCAGCAGTTTAGAGATGGGCGGGAGCTCCTACAATGAGCAGTTCTTC. Amino acid sequence: CASSLEMGGSSYNEQFF.

This clonotype was recorded only once. The chain recombines TRBV27 with TRBJ2-5; tentatively, D is TRBD2 (5 bases). The CDR3 extends over 13 amino acids. V shed 6 bases and J shed 11 bases, with 19 bases lying between them. Germline values: CDR1 MNHEY, CDR2 SMNVEV (reference sequence). The CDR3 reads CASSTRPWNEQYF. Here the CDR3 DNA reads TGTGCCAGCAGCACTAGACCATGGAATGAGCAGTACTTC.

The rearrangement links TRBV5-1 to TRBJ1-5, with a weak D call TRBD1 (5 bases). Between the trimmed V and J ends, which lost 4 bases and 4 bases, there was a span of 18 bases. Germline V gives CDR1 SGHRS, CDR2 YFSETQ. The CDR3 is made up of 16 amino acids. The CDR3 protein is CASSPGVAGGNQPQHF. In DNA form, the CDR3 reads TGCGCCAGCAGCCCCGGTGTGGCGGGGGGAAATCAGCCCCAGCATTTT. The full variable domain, completed using reference TRBV5-1 and TRBJ1-5, is KAGVTQTPRYLIKTRGQQVTLSCSPISGHRSVSWYQQTPGQGLQFLFEYFSETQRNKGNFPGRFSGRQFSNSRSEMNVSTLELGDSALYLCASSPGVAGGNQPQHFGDGTRLSIL.